This T cell receptor beta chain originates from a study of T cell responses to AZD1222 COVID-19 vaccine. Findings and caveats of the study: Donor demographics were predominantly white British with a female majority; clonal diversity may be underestimated.

TCRdb's table, derived via immunoSEQ multiplex PCR, lists solely in-frame clones and lacks some. The table has over 85,000 clones, around nine tenths seen once. For this clone: The antigen is unknown.

This sample comprised peripheral blood, obtained 28 days after the second AZD1222 dose. This TCR derives from an adult who received the AZD1222 COVID-19 vaccine.

The CDR3 sequence is CSVQRANTEAFF. The CDR3 DNA reads TGCAGCGTTCAAAGAGCTAACACTGAAGCTTTCTTT. This sequence joins TRBV29-1 and TRBJ1-1; D is uncertain. The CDR3 is made up of 12 amino acids. Trimming left V 5 bases short and J 2 bases short, with 9 bases between. CDR1 SQVTM and CDR2 ANQGSEA come from the germline V gene.